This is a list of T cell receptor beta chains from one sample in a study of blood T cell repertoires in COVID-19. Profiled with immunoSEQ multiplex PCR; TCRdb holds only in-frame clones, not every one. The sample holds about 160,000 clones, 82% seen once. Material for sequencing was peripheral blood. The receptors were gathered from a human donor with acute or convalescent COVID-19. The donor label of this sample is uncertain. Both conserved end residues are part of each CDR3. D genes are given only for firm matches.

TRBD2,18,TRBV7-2,CASSLWTSGGAGADTQYF
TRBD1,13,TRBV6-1,CASSEDRGSWAFF
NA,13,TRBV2,CASSGRGDLPLHF
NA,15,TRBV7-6,CASSPREGAAPGYTF
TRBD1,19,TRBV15,CATSRKTPGTGDSGNTIYF
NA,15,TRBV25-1,CARTLVWAGVTEAFF
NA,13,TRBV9,CASSARTNYEQYF
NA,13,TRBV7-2,CASKTGVSPEAFF
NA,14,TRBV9,CASSVAGNPYGYTF
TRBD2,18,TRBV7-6,CASSSLGSGDSSTDTQYF
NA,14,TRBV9,CASSVEREGLVAFF
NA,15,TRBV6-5,CASSYALNMNTEAFF
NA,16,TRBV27,CASSLSWGGGEKTQYF
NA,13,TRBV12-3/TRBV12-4,CASSLLGPGELFF
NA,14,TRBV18,CASSPRTGENEQFF
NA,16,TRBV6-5,CASSYSLRVYNSPLHF
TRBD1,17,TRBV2,CASSEGTGWKSNEKLFF
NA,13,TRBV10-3,CAIRLSVNTEAFF
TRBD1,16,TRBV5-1,CASSPGTGPTNQPQHF
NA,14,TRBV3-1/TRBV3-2,CASSQGVGAYEQYF
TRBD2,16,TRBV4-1,CASSQLSGGAGETQYF
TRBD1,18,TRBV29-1,CSVGSGTGASTGTDTQYF
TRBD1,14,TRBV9,CASGPRTGGRGAFF
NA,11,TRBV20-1,CSASRTGEQYF
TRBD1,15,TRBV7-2,CASRLQTGSPGELFF
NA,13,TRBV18,CASSPLKRSEQFF
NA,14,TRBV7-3,CASSLRGAADIQYF
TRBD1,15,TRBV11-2,CASSLVGGHNSPLHF
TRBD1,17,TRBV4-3,CASSQDLPGQGFYEQYF
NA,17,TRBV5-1,CASSTSGEAHSGNTIYF
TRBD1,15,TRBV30,CAWSPGTGGTDTQYF
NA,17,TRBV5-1,CASSWADSPYVNTEAFF